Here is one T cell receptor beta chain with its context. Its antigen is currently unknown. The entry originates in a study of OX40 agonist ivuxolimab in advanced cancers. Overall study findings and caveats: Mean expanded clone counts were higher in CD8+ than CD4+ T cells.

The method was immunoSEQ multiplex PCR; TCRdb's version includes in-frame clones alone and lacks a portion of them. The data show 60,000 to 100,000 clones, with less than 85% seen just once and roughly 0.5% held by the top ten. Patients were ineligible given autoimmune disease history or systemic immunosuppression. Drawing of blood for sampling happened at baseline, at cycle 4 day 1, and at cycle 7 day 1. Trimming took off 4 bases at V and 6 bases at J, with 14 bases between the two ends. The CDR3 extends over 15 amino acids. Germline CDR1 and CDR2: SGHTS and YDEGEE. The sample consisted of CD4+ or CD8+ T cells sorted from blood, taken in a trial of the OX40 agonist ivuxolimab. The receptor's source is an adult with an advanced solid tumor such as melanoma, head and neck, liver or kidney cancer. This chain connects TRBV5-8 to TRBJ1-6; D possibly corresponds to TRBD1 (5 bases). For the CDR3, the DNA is TGTGCCAGCAGCCCTGGGACTGGGGGTAATTCACCCCTCCACTTT. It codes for CASSPGTGGNSPLHF. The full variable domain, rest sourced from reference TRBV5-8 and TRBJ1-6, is EAGVTQSPTHLIKTRGQQATLRCSPISGHTSVYWYQQALGLGLQFLLWYDEGEERNRGNFPPRFSGRQFPNYSSELNVNALELEDSALYLCASSPGTGGNSPLHFGNGTRLTVT.